This T cell receptor beta chain was recovered during a study of control samples from healthy donors and cancer patients (TCRdb year 2020). The library was made by the immunoSEQ multiplex PCR assay. TCRdb provides this immuneACCESS table in a form limited to in-frame rearrangements. Some clones are lacking; in checked studies, under half of them reflect an unresolved V gene, and why the rest are absent is not known. For this sample there are around 84,000 clones; approximately 82% appear just once. The top ten hold 11% of the sample. As to this clone: It has no known antigen specificity. No much larger clonotype is one base removed from it; base qualities were not supplied.

The TCR comes from a man between 60 and 70 years old with head and neck cancer. The material sequenced was PBMCs.

The CDR3 protein sequence reads: CASRDRGGAFF. The DNA is as follows: TGTGCCAGCAGGGACAGGGGGGGAGCTTTCTTT. This chain is built from TRBV6-6 and TRBJ1-1; 10 junctional bases match TRBD1. Compared with germline, V lacks 6 bases and J lacks 10 bases; bases without a gene match: 2. The cysteine opens and the phenylalanine closes a CDR3 of 11 amino acids. Of the read, only the CDR3 DNA is kept; its 33 bases are in frame from base 1. The germline V gene (reference sequence) specifies MNHNY as CDR1 and SVGAGI as CDR2.